The present T cell receptor beta chain was sequenced within a study of cytomegalovirus exposure and HLA in healthy donors. Study-wide findings and caveats: CMV serostatus alone was available as immune exposure information.

The CDR3 covers 14 residues. Looked up from germline, CDR1 is GTSNPN and CDR2 is SVGIG (reference sequence). The V gene lost 7 bases and the J gene lost 5 bases, with 20 bases spanning the gap. As to this clone: Antigen: not known.

Primers: 60 Vbeta forward and 13 Jbeta reverse. Profiling relied on immunoSEQ multiplex PCR, and the TCRdb table lists in-frame clones only, not all of them. The table lists about 88,000 clones, nearly 70% of them singletons, with approximately 2.7% in the top ten. The sample consisted of PBMCs. The chain is built from TRBV30 and TRBJ2-5, with D tentatively TRBD2 (7 bases). The receptor was isolated from a man over 45 in good health and CMV-seronegative. The CDR3 sequence is CASRTTGGPETQYF. Here the CDR3 DNA reads TGTGCCTCGAGGACTACCGGGGGGCCGGAGACCCAGTACTTC.